Below, 24 T cell receptor beta chains from the same sample are listed, as sequenced in a study of CD8 T cells in ankylosing spondylitis. TCRdb independently ran MiXCR on the 5' RACE reads; one entry per CDR3 protein. The sample has about 42,000 distinct CDR3 sequences, less than 3.5% seen once. Sequenced material: blood, either unsorted or a sorted T cell fraction (not recorded which). These receptors originate from a male donor with ankylosing spondylitis or in good health (not recorded which).

This clonotype was seen many times. The chain joins TRBV9 to TRBJ2-5; 7 nucleotides line up with TRBD1. The CDR3 totals 14 residues. Germline loops: CDR1 SGDLS, CDR2 YYNGEE. With V trimmed by 3 bases and J by 2 bases, 4 bases remained unmatched. CDR3 DNA sequence: TGTGCCAGCAGCGCCCCAGGGGGACAAGAGACCCAGTACTTC. This codes for CASSAPGGQETQYF.

This clonotype has at least ten counts. The rearrangement links TRBV9 to TRBJ1-5; perhaps TRBD1 as D (6 bases). The CDR3 runs 17 residues. V was pared by 3 bases and J by 1 base, with 17 bases between. The germline V gene encodes CDR1 SGDLS and CDR2 YYNGEE. The DNA for the CDR3 is TGTGCCAGCAGCGGGTCGTCGGGGGCAGGGAGCAATCAGCCCCAGCATTTT. Translation: CASSGSSGAGSNQPQHF.

This clonotype was counted many times. V usage is TRBV9 and J usage is TRBJ2-3, with D hard to call. The CDR3 loop spans 13 amino acids. Trimming removed 2 bases at V and 1 base at J, with 5 bases between. Germline V gene lookup returns CDR1 SGDLS and CDR2 YYNGEE. This CDR3 is CASSVSGTDTQYF. The CDR3 DNA sequence: TGTGCCAGCAGCGTTTCAGGCACAGATACGCAGTATTTT.

This clonotype has just a few counts. The CDR3 protein is CASSVSPRDTSTDTQYF. CDR3 bases: TGTGCCAGCAGCGTAAGTCCTCGGGACACTAGCACAGATACGCAGTATTTT. V usage is TRBV9 and J usage is TRBJ2-3, with TRBD1 as a possible D gene (6 bases). Germline-derived CDR1 and CDR2 are SGDLS and YYNGEE. The CDR3 extends over 17 amino acids. Trimming shortened V by 1 base and J by 0 bases, and 15 bases separated the two germline ends.

In this sample, this clonotype turned up many times. The chain couples TRBV9 to TRBJ2-3, with D possibly TRBD2 on 5 matching bases. Germline values: CDR1 SGDLS, CDR2 YYNGEE. The V end was cut by 2 bases, the J end by 1 base, with 11 bases between. This CDR3 has 15 residues. The CDR3 is CASSVGVARTDTQYF. The DNA for the CDR3 is TGTGCCAGCAGCGTTGGGGTAGCGCGCACAGATACGCAGTATTTT.

In its sample, this clonotype was seen many times. The genes are TRBV9 and TRBJ2-1, with 7 bases that match TRBD2. Germline-derived CDR1 and CDR2 are SGDLS and YYNGEE. The CDR3 is 13 residues long. The V and J ends lost 1 base and 9 bases, in that order; junction bases with no gene match: 4. The CDR3 region is CASSVPGTTEQFF. CDR3 bases: TGTGCCAGCAGCGTACCCGGGACTACTGAGCAGTTCTTC.

The chain combines TRBV9 with TRBJ2-1; tentative D call: TRBD2 (6 bases). This CDR3 contains 17 residues. V was cut by 3 bases and J by 0 bases, with 16 bases left in between. The V gene's germline CDR1 is SGDLS and CDR2 YYNGEE. CDR3 DNA: TGTGCCAGCAGCGCCAAGGGACTTACCTTCTCCTACAATGAGCAGTTCTTC. Translated: CASSAKGLTFSYNEQFF.

This clonotype has a count of ten or more. The chain combines TRBV9 with TRBJ1-3, with a tentative D call TRBD1 (5 bases). V lost 4 bases and J lost 0, with 8 bases in between. Germline loops: CDR1 SGDLS, CDR2 YYNGEE. The CDR3 consists of 14 residues. CDR3 residues: CASSPGLSGNTIYF. As DNA, the CDR3 is TGTGCCAGCAGCCCGGGACTCTCTGGAAACACCATATATTTT.

This clonotype was recorded many times. The chain is built from TRBV9 and TRBJ2-1; 9 nucleotides agree with TRBD2. CDR1 is SGDLS and CDR2 is YYNGEE in the germline V gene. J gave up 4 bases and V 2 bases, and 4 bases lay outside the gene matches. This CDR3 has 15 amino acids. The CDR3 DNA follows: TGTGCCAGCAGCGTTAGCGGGGGCCAATACAATGAGCAGTTCTTC. Translating it yields CASSVSGGQYNEQFF.

This clonotype has a count of ten or more. This rearrangement joins TRBV9 to TRBJ1-5; tentatively, D is TRBD1 (6 bases). CDR1 and CDR2 (germline): SGDLS, YYNGEE. Trimming shortened V by 0 bases and J by 3 bases, and 7 bases separated the two germline ends. The length of the CDR3 is 14 residues. The CDR3 sequence: CASSVAGDNQPQHF. In DNA, the CDR3 is TGTGCCAGCAGCGTAGCAGGGGACAATCAGCCCCAGCATTTT.

There are many counts of this clonotype. The rearrangement joins TRBV9 to TRBJ1-4; maybe TRBD1 (5 bases). Germline V gives CDR1 SGDLS, CDR2 YYNGEE. Trimming took 4 bases from V and 6 from J, leaving 16 bases between them. This CDR3 spans 15 amino acids. CDR3 protein: CASSPRRGDYEKLFF. CDR3 DNA sequence: TGTGCCAGCAGCCCTCGTCGGGGGGATTATGAAAAACTGTTTTTT.

This clonotype occurred many times. The chain recombines TRBV9 with TRBJ2-1; D unresolved. CDR1 is SGDLS and CDR2 is YYNGEE in the germline V gene. This CDR3 spans 15 amino acids. V lost 4 bases, J lost 1 base, and 12 bases lay in between. The CDR3 here is CASSTDRASYNEQFF. The CDR3 DNA reads as TGTGCCAGCAGCACGGACCGTGCGTCCTACAATGAGCAGTTCTTC.

This clonotype was seen at least ten times. The CDR3 loop reads CASSSQGYGYTF. The CDR3 DNA follows: TGTGCCAGCAGCTCCCAGGGCTATGGCTACACCTTC. The rearrangement links TRBV9 to TRBJ1-2; the D gene is possibly TRBD1 (5 bases). The CDR3 is 12 amino acids. Germline loops: CDR1 SGDLS, CDR2 YYNGEE. Deletions cut 4 bases from V and 4 bases from J, with 8 bases between.

This clonotype was detected many times. The V and J genes are TRBV9 and TRBJ2-3; 10 bases line up with TRBD2. There are 15 residues in the CDR3. Germline trimming cut 0 bases from V and 6 bases from J; bases unmatched to any gene: 4. Germline CDR1 reads SGDLS; CDR2 reads YYNGEE. Here the CDR3 reads CASSVVAGGGDTQYF. The CDR3 DNA reads TGTGCCAGCAGCGTAGTAGCGGGAGGTGGGGATACGCAGTATTTT.

This clonotype was seen repeatedly, ten times or more. The chain combines TRBV9 with TRBJ2-1; D may be TRBD1 (5 bases). CDR3 length equals 16 residues. V was trimmed by 3 bases and J by 0 bases, leaving 13 bases between them. Germline CDR1 and CDR2: SGDLS and YYNGEE. CDR3 DNA: TGTGCCAGCAGCGGCGATCGCCAGGGCTCCTACAATGAGCAGTTCTTC. Its translation is CASSGDRQGSYNEQFF. Using reference TRBV9 and TRBJ2-1 for the parts outside the CDR3, the full variable domain is DSGVTQTPKHLITATGQRVTLRCSPRSGDLSVYWYQQSLDQGLQFLIQYYNGEERAKGNILERFSAQQFPDLHSELNLSSLELGDSALYFCASSGDRQGSYNEQFFGPGTRLTVL.

This clonotype was picked up many times. V and J are TRBV9 and TRBJ2-5; D is ambiguous. V was trimmed by 0 bases and J by 2 bases, leaving 11 bases between them. CDR3 length: 15 residues. CDR1 SGDLS and CDR2 YYNGEE come from the germline V gene. CDR3: CASSVGQPLQETQYF. Written as DNA, the CDR3 is TGTGCCAGCAGCGTAGGCCAGCCGCTACAAGAGACCCAGTACTTC.

Ten or more counts support this clonotype. The chain has TRBV9 and TRBJ2-1; no definite D call. V dropped 0 bases and J dropped 0 bases, with 13 bases sitting between them. This CDR3 region has 17 residues. Germline CDR1 SGDLS, CDR2 YYNGEE. CDR3 protein: CASSVETSWSSYNEQFF. CDR3 DNA sequence: TGTGCCAGCAGCGTAGAGACTTCCTGGAGCTCCTACAATGAGCAGTTCTTC.

The table lists this clonotype with many counts. V usage is TRBV9 and J usage is TRBJ1-4; unclear D gene. Germline CDR1 SGDLS, CDR2 YYNGEE. Trimming removed 0 bases at V and 8 bases at J, with 8 bases between. The CDR3 consists of 13 residues. The CDR3 bases are TGTGCCAGCAGCGTAGCCCCTGGAGAAAAACTGTTTTTT. Residues: CASSVAPGEKLFF.

In this sample, this clonotype turned up many times. The chain recombines TRBV9 with TRBJ2-7, with D perhaps matching TRBD1 or TRBD2 (5 bases each). The CDR3 totals 15 residues. V dropped 4 bases and J dropped 0 bases, with 14 bases sitting between them. The germline V gene encodes CDR1 SGDLS and CDR2 YYNGEE. The DNA of the CDR3 is TGTGCCAGCAGCATCGAACCTGGGGGCTCCTACGAGCAGTACTTC. Translating it yields CASSIEPGGSYEQYF. The variable domain in full, completed from reference TRBV9 and TRBJ2-7, reads DSGVTQTPKHLITATGQRVTLRCSPRSGDLSVYWYQQSLDQGLQFLIQYYNGEERAKGNILERFSAQQFPDLHSELNLSSLELGDSALYFCASSIEPGGSYEQYFGPGTRLTVT.

This clonotype was seen at least ten times. V and J are TRBV9 and TRBJ1-5, with D perhaps matching TRBD1 (5 bases). Trimming removed 4 bases from V and 4 bases from J, with 15 bases in between. Germline V gene data show CDR1 as SGDLS and CDR2 as YYNGEE. The CDR3 covers 15 residues. The CDR3 is CASSRDSPPNQPQHF. CDR3 nucleotides: TGTGCCAGCAGCCGGGACTCTCCGCCTAATCAGCCCCAGCATTTT.

Many counts were recorded for this clonotype. A junction end diverges from the germline sequence, so it may reflect a read error. V gene TRBV9 combines with J gene TRBJ2-1, with TRBD2 matching 7 bases. The length of the CDR3 is 12 residues. The germline V gene encodes CDR1 SGDLS and CDR2 YYNGEE. In DNA form, the CDR3 reads TGTGCCAGCAGCGCATCCGGGACTAAAGCGATCTTC. Its translation is CASSASGTKAIF.

This clonotype was recorded many times. The chain is built from TRBV9 and TRBJ2-7; TRBD1 matches at 7 bases. Germline CDR1 and CDR2: SGDLS and YYNGEE. Trimming took 4 bases from V and 0 from J; bases not matched to a gene: 7. This CDR3 has 15 amino acids. CDR3 in amino acids: CASSPRTGPSYEQYF. Written as DNA, the CDR3 is TGTGCCAGCAGCCCCAGGACAGGACCCTCCTACGAGCAGTACTTC.

This clonotype was counted ten times or more. The rearrangement links TRBV9 to TRBJ1-1, with 11 bases matching TRBD1. Germline assignment: CDR1 SGDLS and CDR2 YYNGEE. V was clipped by 4 bases and J by 3 bases; unmatched bases: 5. The CDR3 spans 15 residues. Written as DNA, the CDR3 is TGTGCCAGCAGCCCCGTGGGACAGGGGGACACTGAAGCTTTCTTT. As protein: CASSPVGQGDTEAFF.

Many counts were recorded for this clonotype. The gene calls are TRBV9 and TRBJ2-3; TRBD1 aligns across 7 bases. The germline CDR1 and CDR2 sequences are SGDLS and YYNGEE. The V gene end was trimmed by 4 bases and the J gene end by 4 bases; junction bases not matched to a gene: 12. The CDR3 is made up of 16 amino acids. This chain's CDR3 is CASSLRQGRVSDTQYF. The CDR3 DNA reads as TGTGCCAGCAGCCTAAGACAGGGTCGCGTTTCAGATACGCAGTATTTT.